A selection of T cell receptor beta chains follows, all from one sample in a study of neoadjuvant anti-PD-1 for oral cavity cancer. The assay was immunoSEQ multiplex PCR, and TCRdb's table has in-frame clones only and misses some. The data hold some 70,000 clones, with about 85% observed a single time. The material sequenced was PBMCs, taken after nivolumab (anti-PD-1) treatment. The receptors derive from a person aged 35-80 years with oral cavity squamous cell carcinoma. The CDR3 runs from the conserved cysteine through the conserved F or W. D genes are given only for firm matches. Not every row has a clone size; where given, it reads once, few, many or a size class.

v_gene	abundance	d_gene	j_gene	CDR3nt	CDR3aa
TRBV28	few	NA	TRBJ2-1	TGTGCCAGCAGTTCCCCAGGATCCTTAGAAGGTAATGAGCAGTTCTTC	CASSSPGSLEGNEQFF
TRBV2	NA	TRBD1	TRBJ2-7	TGTGCCAGCTTCGGTCCGAGACAGGGGTTTTACGAGCAGTACTTC	CASFGPRQGFYEQYF
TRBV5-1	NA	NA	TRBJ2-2	TGCGCCAGCAGCTTAGGTAACACCGGGGAGCTGTTTTTT	CASSLGNTGELFF
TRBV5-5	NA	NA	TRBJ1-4	TGTGCCAGCAGCTTCGGCGCGGCGAATAATGAAAAACTGTTTTTT	CASSFGAANNEKLFF
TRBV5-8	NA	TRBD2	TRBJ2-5	TGTGCCAGCAGCTTGGAGGCTAGCGGGCAAGAGACCCAGTACTTC	CASSLEASGQETQYF
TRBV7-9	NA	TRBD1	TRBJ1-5	TGTGCCAGCAGCCAGGGACAGGGGGCCTTATATAGCAATCAGCCCCAGCATTTT	CASSQGQGALYSNQPQHF
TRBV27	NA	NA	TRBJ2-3	TGTGCCAGCAGCCCTATACCCCGCACAGATACGCAGTATTTT	CASSPIPRTDTQYF
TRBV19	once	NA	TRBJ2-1	TGTGCCAGTAGTCAGGCTCGCTCGACAAACAATGAGCAGTTCTTC	CASSQARSTNNEQFF
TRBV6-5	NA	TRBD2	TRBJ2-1	TGTGCCAGCAGAACCGGGACTAGCTCCTACAATGAGCAGTTCTTC	CASRTGTSSYNEQFF
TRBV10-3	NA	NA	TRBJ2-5	TGTGCCATCAGATCCGGGACAATGCAGACCCAGTACTTC	CAIRSGTMQTQYF
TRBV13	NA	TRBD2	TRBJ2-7	TGTGCCAGCAGCTTAGGGGCGGGAGACGCCGAGCAGTACTTC	CASSLGAGDAEQYF
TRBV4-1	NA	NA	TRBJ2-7	TGCGCCAGCAGCCATGACCGTGGCCCCCGGGGCGAGCAGTACTTC	CASSHDRGPRGEQYF
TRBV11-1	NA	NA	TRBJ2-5	TGTGCCAGCAGCAACCGTTGGGTTCAAGAGACCCAGTACTTC	CASSNRWVQETQYF
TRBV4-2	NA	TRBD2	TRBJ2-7	TGTGCCAGCAGCCAAGATCTCGGGCGGGAGCGCGAGCAGTACTTC	CASSQDLGREREQYF
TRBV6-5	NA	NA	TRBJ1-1	TGTGCCAGCTTACGAACCGGGGTCTTAAACACTGAAGCTTTCTTT	CASLRTGVLNTEAFF
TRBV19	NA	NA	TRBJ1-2	TGTGCCAGTAGTATGCGGTCCGCTAACGACTATGGCTACACCTTC	CASSMRSANDYGYTF
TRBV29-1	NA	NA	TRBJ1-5	TGCAGCGTTGAATGGGGGGCGGGACAGCCCCAGCATTTT	CSVEWGAGQPQHF
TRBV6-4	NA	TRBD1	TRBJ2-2	TGTGCCAGCAGTGAGTCAGGGGGCACCGGGGAGCTGTTTTTT	CASSESGGTGELFF
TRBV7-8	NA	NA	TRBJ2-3	TGTGCCAGCAGCACGCCCGGGAACACAGATACGCAGTATTTT	CASSTPGNTDTQYF
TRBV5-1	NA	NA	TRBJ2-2	TGCGCCAGCAGCTTGGCCGGGGGGCCGAACACCGGGGAGCTGTTTTTT	CASSLAGGPNTGELFF
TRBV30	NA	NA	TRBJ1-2	TGTGCCTGGATCCCCGGCGGGAGTCCAGGCTTTGGCTACACCTTC	CAWIPGGSPGFGYTF
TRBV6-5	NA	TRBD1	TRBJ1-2	TGTGCCAGCAGACAGGGGGCGCGGAGCTATGGCTACACCTTC	CASRQGARSYGYTF
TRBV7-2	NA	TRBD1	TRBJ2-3	TGTGCCAGCAGCGTCGGGACAGGGGAAGATACGCAGTATTTT	CASSVGTGEDTQYF
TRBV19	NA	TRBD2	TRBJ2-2	TGTGCCAGTAGTATAGCGCTTGGACTAGCGGGAGGGACCGGGGAGCTGTTTTTT	CASSIALGLAGGTGELFF
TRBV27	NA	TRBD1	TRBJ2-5	TGTGCCAGCAGTCTCAGCCAGGGGGCAAAGGAGACCCAGTACTTC	CASSLSQGAKETQYF
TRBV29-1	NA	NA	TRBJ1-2	TGCAGCGTCGCAAACGTAATAGTAGAGTACCCAAACTATGGCTACACCTTC	CSVANVIVEYPNYGYTF